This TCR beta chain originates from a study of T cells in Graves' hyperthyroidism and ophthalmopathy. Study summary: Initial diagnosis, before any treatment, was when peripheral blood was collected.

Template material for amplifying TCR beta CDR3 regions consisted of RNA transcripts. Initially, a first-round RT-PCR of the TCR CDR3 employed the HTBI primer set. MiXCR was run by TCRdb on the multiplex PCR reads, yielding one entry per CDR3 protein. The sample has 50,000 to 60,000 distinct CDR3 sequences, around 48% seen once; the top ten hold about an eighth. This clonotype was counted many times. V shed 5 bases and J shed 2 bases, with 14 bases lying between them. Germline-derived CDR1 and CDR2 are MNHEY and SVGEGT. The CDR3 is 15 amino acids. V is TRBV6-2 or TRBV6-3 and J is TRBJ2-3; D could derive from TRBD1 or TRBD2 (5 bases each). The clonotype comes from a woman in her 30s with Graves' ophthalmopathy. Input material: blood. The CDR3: CASSPGDGDTDTQYF. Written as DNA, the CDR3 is TGTGCCAGCAGTCCCGGGGACGGGGACACAGATACGCAGTATTTT.